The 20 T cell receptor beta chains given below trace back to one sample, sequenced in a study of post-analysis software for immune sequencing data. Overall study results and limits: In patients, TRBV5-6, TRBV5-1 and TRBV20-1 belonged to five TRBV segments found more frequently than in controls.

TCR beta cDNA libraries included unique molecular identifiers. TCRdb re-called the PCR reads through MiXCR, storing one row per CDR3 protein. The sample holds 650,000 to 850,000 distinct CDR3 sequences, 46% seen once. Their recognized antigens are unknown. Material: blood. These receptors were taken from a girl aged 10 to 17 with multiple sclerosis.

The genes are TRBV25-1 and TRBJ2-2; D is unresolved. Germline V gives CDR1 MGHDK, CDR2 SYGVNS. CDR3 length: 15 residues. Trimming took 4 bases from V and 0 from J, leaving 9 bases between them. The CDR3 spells CASSATNPNTGELFF. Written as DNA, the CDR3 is TGTGCCAGCAGTGCCACAAACCCGAACACCGGGGAGCTGTTTTTT.

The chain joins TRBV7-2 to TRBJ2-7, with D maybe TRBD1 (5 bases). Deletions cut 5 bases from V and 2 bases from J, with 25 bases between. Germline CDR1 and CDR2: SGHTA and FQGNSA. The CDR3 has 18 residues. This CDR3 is CASSATDRGAPLPYEQYF. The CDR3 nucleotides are TGTGCCAGCAGCGCGACCGACCGTGGGGCTCCCTTACCCTACGAGCAGTACTTC. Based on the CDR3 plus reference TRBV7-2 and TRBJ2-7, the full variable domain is GAGVSQSPSNKVTEKGKDVELRCDPISGHTALYWYRQSLGQGLEFLIYFQGNSAPDKSGLPSDRFSAERTGGSVSTLTIQRTQQEDSAVYLCASSATDRGAPLPYEQYFGPGTRLTVT.

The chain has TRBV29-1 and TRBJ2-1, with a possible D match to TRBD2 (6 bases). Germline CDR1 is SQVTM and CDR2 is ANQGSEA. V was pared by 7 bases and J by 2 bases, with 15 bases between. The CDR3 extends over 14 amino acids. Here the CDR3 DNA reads TGCAGCGCAAGACGGGAGACTCCCTACAATGAGCAGTTCTTC. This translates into CSARRETPYNEQFF.

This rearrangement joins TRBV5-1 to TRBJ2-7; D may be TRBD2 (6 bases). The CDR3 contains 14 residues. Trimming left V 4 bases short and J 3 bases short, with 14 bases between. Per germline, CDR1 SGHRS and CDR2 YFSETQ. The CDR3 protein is CASSPGTSYYEQYF. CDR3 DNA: TGCGCCAGCAGCCCCGGGACTTCCTACTACGAGCAGTACTTC.

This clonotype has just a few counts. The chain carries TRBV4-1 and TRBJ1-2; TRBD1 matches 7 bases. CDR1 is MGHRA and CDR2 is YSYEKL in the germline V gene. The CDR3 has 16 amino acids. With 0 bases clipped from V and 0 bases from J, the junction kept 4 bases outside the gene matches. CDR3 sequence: CASSQDNRGPNYGYTF. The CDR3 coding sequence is TGCGCCAGCAGCCAAGATAACAGGGGCCCTAACTATGGCTACACCTTC.

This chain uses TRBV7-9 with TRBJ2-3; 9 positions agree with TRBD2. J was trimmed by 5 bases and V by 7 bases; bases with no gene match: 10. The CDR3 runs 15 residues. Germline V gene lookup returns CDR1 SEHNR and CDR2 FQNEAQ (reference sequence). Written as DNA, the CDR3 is TGTGCCAGCACCGAAAGCGGGAGGTTAAGAGATACGCAGTATTTT. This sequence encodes CASTESGRLRDTQYF.

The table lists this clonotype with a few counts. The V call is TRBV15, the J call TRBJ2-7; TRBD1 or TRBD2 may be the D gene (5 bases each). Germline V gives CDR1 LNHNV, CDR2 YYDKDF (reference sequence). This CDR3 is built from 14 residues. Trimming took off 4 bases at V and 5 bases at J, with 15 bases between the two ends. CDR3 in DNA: TGTGCCACCAGCAAAGACAGAGGGCACGACGAGCAGTACTTC. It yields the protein CATSKDRGHDEQYF.

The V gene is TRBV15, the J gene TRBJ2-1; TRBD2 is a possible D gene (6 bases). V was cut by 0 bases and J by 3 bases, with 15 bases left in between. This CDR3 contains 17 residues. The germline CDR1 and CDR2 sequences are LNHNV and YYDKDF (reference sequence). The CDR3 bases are TGTGCCACCAGCAGAGATATCTCTCTAGCGTTCTACAATGAGCAGTTCTTC. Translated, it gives CATSRDISLAFYNEQFF.

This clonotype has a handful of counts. CDR3 amino acids: CASGTGGQETQYF. DNA for the CDR3: TGTGCCAGCGGGACAGGCGGTCAAGAGACCCAGTACTTC. The chain has TRBV10-3 and TRBJ2-5; 8 positions match TRBD1. Germline V gene lookup returns CDR1 ENHRY and CDR2 SYGVKD. The V segment lost 10 bases and the J segment 2 bases; nucleotides outside the gene matches: 6. The CDR3 contains 13 residues.

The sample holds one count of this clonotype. In nucleotides, the CDR3 is TGCAGTGCTAGGTCCAGACTAGCGGGAGATCGAGATACGCAGTATTTT. Encoded protein: CSARSRLAGDRDTQYF. This chain links TRBV20-1 with TRBJ2-3; 12 bases are shared with TRBD2. The germline V gene encodes CDR1 DFQATT and CDR2 SNEGSKA (reference sequence). Trimming at V came to 3 bases and at J to 5 bases, leaving 9 bases not matched to a gene. This CDR3 comprises 16 residues.

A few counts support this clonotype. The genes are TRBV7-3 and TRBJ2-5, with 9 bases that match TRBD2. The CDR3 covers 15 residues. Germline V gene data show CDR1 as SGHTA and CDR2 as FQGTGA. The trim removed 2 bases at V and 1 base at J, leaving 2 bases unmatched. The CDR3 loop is CASSLLGLAQETQYF. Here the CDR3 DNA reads TGTGCCAGCAGCTTACTGGGACTAGCCCAAGAGACCCAGTACTTC.

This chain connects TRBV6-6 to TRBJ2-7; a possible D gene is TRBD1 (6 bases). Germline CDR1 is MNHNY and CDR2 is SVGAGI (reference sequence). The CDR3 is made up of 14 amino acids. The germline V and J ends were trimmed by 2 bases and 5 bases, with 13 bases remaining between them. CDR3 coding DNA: TGTGCCAGCAGTTACGTTAGGACAGAGCACGAGCAGTACTTC. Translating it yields CASSYVRTEHEQYF.

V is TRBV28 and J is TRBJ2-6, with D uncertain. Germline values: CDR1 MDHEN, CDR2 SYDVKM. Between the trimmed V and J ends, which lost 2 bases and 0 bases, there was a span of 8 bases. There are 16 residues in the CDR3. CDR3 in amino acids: CASSLGEASGANVLTF. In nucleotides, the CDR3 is TGTGCCAGCAGTTTAGGGGAAGCCTCTGGGGCCAACGTCCTGACTTTC.

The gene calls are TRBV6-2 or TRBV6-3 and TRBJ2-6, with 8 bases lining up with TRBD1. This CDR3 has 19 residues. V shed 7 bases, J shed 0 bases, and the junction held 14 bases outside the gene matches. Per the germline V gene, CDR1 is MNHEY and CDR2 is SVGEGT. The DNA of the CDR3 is TGTGCCAGCACTTCAGGGCGGACAGGGACACACTCTGGGGCCAACGTCCTGACTTTC. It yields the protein CASTSGRTGTHSGANVLTF.

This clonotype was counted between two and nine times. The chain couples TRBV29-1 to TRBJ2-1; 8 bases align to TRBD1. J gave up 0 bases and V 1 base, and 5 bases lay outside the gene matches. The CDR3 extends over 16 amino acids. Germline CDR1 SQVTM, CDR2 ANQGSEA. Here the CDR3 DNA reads TGCAGCGTTGAAGTCTGGACAGGGTACTCCTACAATGAGCAGTTCTTC. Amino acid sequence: CSVEVWTGYSYNEQFF.

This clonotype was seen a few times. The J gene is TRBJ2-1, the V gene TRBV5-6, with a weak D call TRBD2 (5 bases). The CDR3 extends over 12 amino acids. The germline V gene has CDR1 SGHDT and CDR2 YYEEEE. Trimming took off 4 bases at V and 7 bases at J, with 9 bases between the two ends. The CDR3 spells CASSVGLNEQFF. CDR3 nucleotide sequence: TGTGCCAGCAGCGTCGGACTTAATGAGCAGTTCTTC. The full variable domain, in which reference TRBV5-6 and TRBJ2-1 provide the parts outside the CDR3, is DAGVTQSPTHLIKTRGQQVTLRCSPKSGHDTVSWYQQALGQGPQFIFQYYEEEERQRGNFPDRFSGHQFPNYSSELNVNALLLGDSALYLCASSVGLNEQFFGPGTRLTVL.

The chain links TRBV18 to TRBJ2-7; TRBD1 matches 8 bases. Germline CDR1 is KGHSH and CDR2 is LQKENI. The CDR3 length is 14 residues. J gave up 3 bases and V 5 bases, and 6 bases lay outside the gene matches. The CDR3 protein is CASSATGGSYEQYF. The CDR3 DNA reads TGTGCCAGCTCAGCCACAGGGGGAAGCTACGAGCAGTACTTC.

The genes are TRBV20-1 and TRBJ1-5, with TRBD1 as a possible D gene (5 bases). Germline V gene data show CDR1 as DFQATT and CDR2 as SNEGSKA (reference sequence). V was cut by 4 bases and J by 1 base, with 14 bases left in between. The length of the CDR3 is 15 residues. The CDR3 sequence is CSAISGRVSNQPQHF. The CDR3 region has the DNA TGCAGTGCTATATCTGGCAGGGTGAGCAATCAGCCCCAGCATTTT.

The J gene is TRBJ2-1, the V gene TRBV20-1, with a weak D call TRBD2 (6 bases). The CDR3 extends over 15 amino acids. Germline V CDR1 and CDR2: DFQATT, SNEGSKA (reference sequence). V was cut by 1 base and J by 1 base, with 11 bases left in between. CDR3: CSARVAAGSYNEQFF. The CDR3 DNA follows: TGCAGTGCTAGAGTCGCGGCGGGATCCTACAATGAGCAGTTCTTC.

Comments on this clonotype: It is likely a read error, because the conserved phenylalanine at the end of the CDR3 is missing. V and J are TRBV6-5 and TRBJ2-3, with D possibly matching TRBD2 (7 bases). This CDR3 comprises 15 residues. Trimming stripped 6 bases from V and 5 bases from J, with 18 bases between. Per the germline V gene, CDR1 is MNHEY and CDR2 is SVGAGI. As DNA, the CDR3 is TGTGCCAGCAGCCGCTACGCAGGGGAGGGAGATACGCAGTATTGT. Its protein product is CASSRYAGEGDTQYC.